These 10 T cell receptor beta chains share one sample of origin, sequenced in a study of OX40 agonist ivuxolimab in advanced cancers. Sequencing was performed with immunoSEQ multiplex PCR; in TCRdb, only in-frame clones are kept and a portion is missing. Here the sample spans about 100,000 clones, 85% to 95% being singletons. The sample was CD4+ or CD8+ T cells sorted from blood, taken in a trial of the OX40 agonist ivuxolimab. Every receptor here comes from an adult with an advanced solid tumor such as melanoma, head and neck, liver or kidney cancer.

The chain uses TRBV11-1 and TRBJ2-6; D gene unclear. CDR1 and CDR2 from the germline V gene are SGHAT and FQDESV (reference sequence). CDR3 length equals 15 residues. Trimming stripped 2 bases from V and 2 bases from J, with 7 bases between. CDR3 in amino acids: CASSLLGTGANVLTF. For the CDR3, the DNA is TGTGCCAGCAGCTTACTGGGGACTGGGGCCAACGTCCTGACTTTC.

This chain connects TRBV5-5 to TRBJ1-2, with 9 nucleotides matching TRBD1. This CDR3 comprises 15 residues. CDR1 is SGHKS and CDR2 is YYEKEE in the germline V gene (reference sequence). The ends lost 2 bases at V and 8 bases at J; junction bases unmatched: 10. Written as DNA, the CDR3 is TGTGCCAGCAGCTTTCCGGGAACAGGGGGCTGGGGCTACACCTTC. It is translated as CASSFPGTGGWGYTF.

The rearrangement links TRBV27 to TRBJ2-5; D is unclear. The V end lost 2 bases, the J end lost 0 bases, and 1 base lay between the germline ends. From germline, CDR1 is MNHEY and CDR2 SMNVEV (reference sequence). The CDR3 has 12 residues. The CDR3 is CASSLDQETQYF. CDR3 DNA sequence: TGTGCCAGCAGTTTAGACCAAGAGACCCAGTACTTC.

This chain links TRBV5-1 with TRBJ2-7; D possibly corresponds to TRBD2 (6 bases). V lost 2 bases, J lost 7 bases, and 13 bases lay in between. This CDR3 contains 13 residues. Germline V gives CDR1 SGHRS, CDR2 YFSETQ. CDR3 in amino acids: CASSFGGGNEQYF. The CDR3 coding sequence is TGCGCCAGCAGCTTCGGGGGAGGAAATGAGCAGTACTTC.

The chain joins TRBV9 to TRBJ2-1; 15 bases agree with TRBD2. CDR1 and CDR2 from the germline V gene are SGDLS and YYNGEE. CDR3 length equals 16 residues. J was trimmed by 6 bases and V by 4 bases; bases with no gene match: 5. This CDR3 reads CASSPGLAGGVNEQFF. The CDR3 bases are TGTGCCAGCAGCCCTGGACTAGCGGGAGGGGTCAATGAGCAGTTCTTC.

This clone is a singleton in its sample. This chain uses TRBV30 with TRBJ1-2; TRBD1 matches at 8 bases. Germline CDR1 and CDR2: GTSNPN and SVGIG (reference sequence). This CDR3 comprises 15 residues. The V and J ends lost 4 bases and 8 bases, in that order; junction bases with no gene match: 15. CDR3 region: CAWNLERTGLEGYTF. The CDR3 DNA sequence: TGTGCCTGGAACCTTGAGAGGACAGGGTTGGAAGGCTACACCTTC.

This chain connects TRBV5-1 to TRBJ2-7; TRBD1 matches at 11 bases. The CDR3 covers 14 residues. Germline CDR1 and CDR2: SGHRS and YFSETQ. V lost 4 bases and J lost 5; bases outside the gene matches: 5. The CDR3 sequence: CASSIGQGADEQYF. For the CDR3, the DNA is TGCGCCAGCAGCATTGGACAGGGGGCGGACGAGCAGTACTTC.

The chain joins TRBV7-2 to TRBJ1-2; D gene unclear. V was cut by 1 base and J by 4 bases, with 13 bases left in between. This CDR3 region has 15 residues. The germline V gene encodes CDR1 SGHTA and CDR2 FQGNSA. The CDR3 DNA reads TGTGCCAGCAGCTTAGTGGATGGAGGTGGCTATGGCTACACCTTC. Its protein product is CASSLVDGGGYGYTF.

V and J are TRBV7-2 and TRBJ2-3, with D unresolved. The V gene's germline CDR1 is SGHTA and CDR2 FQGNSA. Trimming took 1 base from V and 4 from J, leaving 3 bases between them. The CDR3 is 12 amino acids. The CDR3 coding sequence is TGTGCCAGCAGCTTAGATGCAGATACGCAGTATTTT. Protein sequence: CASSLDADTQYF.

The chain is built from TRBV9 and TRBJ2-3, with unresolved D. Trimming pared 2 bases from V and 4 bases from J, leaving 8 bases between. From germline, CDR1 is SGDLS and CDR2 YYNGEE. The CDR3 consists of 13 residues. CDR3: CASSVSAADTQYF. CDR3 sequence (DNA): TGTGCCAGCAGCGTGAGCGCCGCAGATACGCAGTATTTT.